A single sample is the source of the 28 T cell receptor beta chains below, sequenced in a study of beta chain features in type 1 diabetes. What was sequenced were expressed TCRB transcripts, since all of the isolated RNA had been reverse transcribed. Profiling relied on immunoSEQ multiplex PCR, and the TCRdb table lists in-frame clones only, not all of them. Here the sample spans roughly 40,000 clones, roughly 49% being singletons. The specimen sequenced was central memory CD4+ T cells from blood. These receptors were collected from a woman aged 18 to 35 in good health.

This clone was detected only once. The chain couples TRBV5-4 to TRBJ2-7, with TRBD1 matching over 12 bases. CDR3 size: 15 residues. The germline V gene has CDR1 SGHNT and CDR2 YYREEE (reference sequence). The junction had 8 bases not matched to a gene; V was cut back by 3 bases and J by 7 bases. In DNA, the CDR3 is TGTGCCAGCAGCTCACCGGGACAGGGGGCGCGGGAGCAGTACTTC. Protein: CASSSPGQGAREQYF.

This clone was counted once. This chain uses TRBV7-3 with TRBJ2-2, with 7 bases that match TRBD1. With 0 bases clipped from V and 6 bases from J, the junction kept 4 bases outside the gene matches. Germline values: CDR1 SGHTA, CDR2 FQGTGA. The length of the CDR3 is 15 residues. The CDR3 reads CASSLTGGVAGELFF. The CDR3 DNA reads TGTGCCAGCAGCTTAACAGGGGGCGTCGCCGGGGAGCTGTTTTTT.

This chain links TRBV7-7 with TRBJ2-2; TRBD1 is a possible D gene (6 bases). The V end lost 10 bases, the J end lost 1 base, and 10 bases lay between the germline ends. The CDR3 consists of 13 residues. Germline V lookup: CDR1 SSHAT, CDR2 FNYEAQ (reference sequence). CDR3 residues: CAIGQLNTGELFF. In DNA, the CDR3 is TGTGCCATCGGACAGTTGAACACCGGGGAGCTGTTTTTT.

The sample holds a few counts of this clone. The gene calls are TRBV28 and TRBJ2-6, with TRBD1 matching 7 bases. The V segment lost 5 bases and the J segment 3 bases; nucleotides outside the gene matches: 4. Germline assignment: CDR1 MDHEN and CDR2 SYDVKM. CDR3 length equals 15 residues. The CDR3 loop reads CASSHTGDGANVLTF. DNA of the CDR3: TGTGCCAGCAGTCATACAGGGGATGGGGCCAACGTCCTGACTTTC.

V gene TRBV28 combines with J gene TRBJ2-5, with 9 bases matching TRBD2. This CDR3 region has 15 residues. V was pared by 3 bases and J by 2 bases, with 4 bases of the junction left unmatched. CDR1 is MDHEN and CDR2 is SYDVKM in the germline V gene. The CDR3 sequence is CASSLAAGGQETQYF. In DNA form, the CDR3 reads TGTGCCAGCAGTTTGGCTGCGGGAGGGCAAGAGACCCAGTACTTC.

The chain joins TRBV20-1 to TRBJ1-2, with D uncertain. The CDR3 has 11 residues. Germline assignment: CDR1 DFQATT and CDR2 SNEGSKA (reference sequence). Trimming removed 3 bases from V and 2 bases from J, with 4 bases in between. DNA of the CDR3: TGCAGTGCTAGCCGGAACTATGGCTACACCTTC. Its translation: CSASRNYGYTF.

The chain couples TRBV4-1 to TRBJ2-5, with D perhaps matching TRBD2 (6 bases). The CDR3 is made up of 15 amino acids. Germline loops: CDR1 MGHRA, CDR2 YSYEKL. V dropped 0 bases and J dropped 3 bases, with 11 bases sitting between them. In DNA, the CDR3 is TGCGCCAGCAGCCAAGATCGGGGAGGAGAAGAGACCCAGTACTTC. It yields the protein CASSQDRGGEETQYF.

The chain has TRBV30 and TRBJ2-1; TRBD2 matches 8 bases. Losses at the gene ends were 2 bases for V and 10 bases for J; bases not matched to a gene: 4. Germline lookup yields CDR1 GTSNPN and CDR2 SVGIG (reference sequence). The CDR3 is made up of 12 amino acids. The CDR3 coding sequence is TGTGCCTGGAGTCGGGGGGGCGTCGAGCAGTTCTTC. Its protein is CAWSRGGVEQFF.

This clone was seen a few times. The chain carries TRBV30 and TRBJ1-1; 9 positions match TRBD1. The V gene's germline CDR1 is GTSNPN and CDR2 SVGIG (reference sequence). CDR3 length: 14 amino acids. V lost 0 bases, J lost 8 bases, and 7 bases stayed unmatched. CDR3 coding DNA: TGTGCCTGGAGTGTTGGTTCGGGACAGGGAGAAGCTTTCTTT. Its protein is CAWSVGSGQGEAFF. The full variable domain, its missing parts supplied by reference TRBV30 and TRBJ1-1, is SQTIHQWPATLVQPVGSPLSLECTVEGTSNPNLYWYRQAAGRGLQLLFYSVGIGQISSEVPQNLSASRPQDRQFILSSKKLLLSDSGFYLCAWSVGSGQGEAFFGQGTRLTVV.

This chain links TRBV19 with TRBJ2-7; 7 bases are a match to TRBD1. The CDR3 contains 14 residues. V dropped 5 bases and J dropped 1; count of bases not matched to a gene: 5. Germline CDR1 LNHDA, CDR2 SQIVND (reference sequence). The CDR3 is CASSSPGQSYEQYF. The CDR3 region has the DNA TGTGCCAGTAGTTCCCCGGGACAGTCCTACGAGCAGTACTTC. Filled out from reference TRBV19 and TRBJ2-7, the complete variable domain reads DGGITQSPKYLFRKEGQNVTLSCEQNLNHDAMYWYRQDPGQGLRLIYYSQIVNDFQKGDIAEGYSVSREKKESFPLTVTSAQKNPTAFYLCASSSPGQSYEQYFGPGTRLTVT.

The CDR3 reads CASSLQGGSGSEQYF. The CDR3 DNA sequence: TGTGCCAGCAGCTTACAGGGCGGTAGCGGGTCCGAGCAGTACTTC. The chain recombines TRBV7-2 with TRBJ2-7; TRBD2 matches 7 bases. The germline V gene encodes CDR1 SGHTA and CDR2 FQGNSA. The CDR3 covers 15 residues. The trim removed 2 bases at V and 6 bases at J, leaving 10 bases unmatched.

This clone was counted a few times. This sequence joins TRBV18 and TRBJ1-5; the D gene is possibly TRBD1 (6 bases). This CDR3 is built from 16 residues. CDR1 is KGHSH and CDR2 is LQKENI in the germline V gene. V was clipped by 3 bases and J by 1 base, with 13 bases between them. The CDR3 DNA reads as TGTGCCAGCTCACCGGGAACAGGGATAAGCAATCAGCCCCAGCATTTT. Translation gives CASSPGTGISNQPQHF. Filled out from reference TRBV18 and TRBJ1-5, the complete variable domain reads NAGVMQNPRHLVRRRGQEARLRCSPMKGHSHVYWYRQLPEEGLKFMVYLQKENIIDESGMPKERFSAEFPKEGPSILRIQQVVRGDSAAYFCASSPGTGISNQPQHFGDGTRLSIL.

V usage is TRBV15 and J usage is TRBJ1-2, with D possibly being TRBD1 (5 bases). Trimming pared 5 bases from V and 5 bases from J, leaving 12 bases between. This CDR3 has 13 residues. The V gene's germline CDR1 is LNHNV and CDR2 YYDKDF (reference sequence). The CDR3 nucleotides read TGTGCCACCAGCTCCGGTGGGGGGTATGGCTACACCTTC. Protein sequence: CATSSGGGYGYTF.

The rearrangement links TRBV5-1 to TRBJ2-7; tentative D call: TRBD1 (5 bases). Germline assignment: CDR1 SGHRS and CDR2 YFSETQ. The germline V and J ends were trimmed by 5 bases and 5 bases, with 11 bases remaining between them. There are 12 residues in the CDR3. The DNA for the CDR3 is TGCGCCAGCAGTGTGCAGGGCCACGAGCAGTACTTC. This translates into CASSVQGHEQYF.

This clone was counted a few times. The rearrangement links TRBV18 to TRBJ2-7; tentatively, D is TRBD1 (6 bases). The CDR3 totals 14 residues. Trimming left V 8 bases short and J 5 bases short, with 19 bases between. In germline, CDR1 is KGHSH, CDR2 LQKENI. Here the CDR3 reads CASHSGTFVNEQYF. The CDR3 DNA is TGTGCCAGCCATTCCGGGACATTCGTTAACGAGCAGTACTTC. The complete variable domain, with remaining parts taken from reference TRBV18 and TRBJ2-7, reads NAGVMQNPRHLVRRRGQEARLRCSPMKGHSHVYWYRQLPEEGLKFMVYLQKENIIDESGMPKERFSAEFPKEGPSILRIQQVVRGDSAAYFCASHSGTFVNEQYFGPGTRLTVT.

On this clone itself: Other nucleotide sequences from this sample produce the same CDR3. The genes are TRBV2 and TRBJ2-7; TRBD1 aligns across 7 bases. Germline V gene lookup returns CDR1 SNHLY and CDR2 FYNNEI. This CDR3 has 14 residues. V was pared by 2 bases and J by 3 bases, with 4 bases of the junction left unmatched. CDR3 loop: CASSEQGVLYEQYF. The CDR3 DNA is TGTGCCAGCAGTGAACAGGGGGTTCTCTACGAGCAGTACTTC.

This clone occurred many times. The sample carries other DNA sequences with the same CDR3. V is TRBV29-1 and J is TRBJ1-3; D not resolved. This CDR3 has 14 residues. CDR1 is SQVTM, CDR2 ANQGSEA, per germline. With 4 bases removed from V and 0 bases from J, the gap between germline ends came to 10 bases. In nucleotides, the CDR3 is TGCAGCGTTGGGCTGGGCCACTCTGGAAACACCATATATTTT. Amino acids: CSVGLGHSGNTIYF.

This clone was seen more than once but under ten times. This chain uses TRBV6-5 with TRBJ2-7; perhaps TRBD2 as D (6 bases). CDR1 is MNHEY, CDR2 SVGAGI, per germline. V was pared by 11 bases and J by 0 bases, with 17 bases between. The CDR3 runs 14 residues. The CDR3 bases are TGTGCCGCGAATGGGGGGTCTTCCTCCTACGAGCAGTACTTC. As protein: CAANGGSSSYEQYF.

The CDR3 DNA reads TGCGCCAGCAGCTTACCGGGACAGGGGGTTGGAGATACGCAGTATTTT. It specifies CASSLPGQGVGDTQYF. This chain links TRBV5-1 with TRBJ2-3; 11 bases match TRBD1. CDR3 length: 16 amino acids. Germline V CDR1 and CDR2: SGHRS, YFSETQ. V shed 2 bases and J 5 bases; nucleotides not matched to a gene: 7.

This clone was detected only a few times. The V and J genes are TRBV5-6 and TRBJ1-1; D is uncertain. Germline values: CDR1 SGHDT, CDR2 YYEEEE. Deletions cut 2 bases from V and 1 base from J, with 3 bases between. This CDR3 region has 12 residues. CDR3 protein: CASSFSNTEAFF. DNA of the CDR3: TGTGCCAGCAGCTTCTCGAACACTGAAGCTTTCTTT.

The chain uses TRBV30 and TRBJ2-3, with D unresolved. Trimming took off 4 bases at V and 3 bases at J, with 8 bases between the two ends. This CDR3 comprises 12 residues. Per the germline V gene, CDR1 is GTSNPN and CDR2 is SVGIG (reference sequence). CDR3 region: CAWTPLTDTQYF. CDR3 nucleotides: TGTGCCTGGACCCCCCTGACAGATACGCAGTATTTT.

The chain links TRBV19 to TRBJ2-1, with 16 bases identical to TRBD2. CDR1 and CDR2 (germline): LNHDA, SQIVND (reference sequence). The V segment lost 5 bases and the J segment 6 bases; nucleotides outside the gene matches: 4. The CDR3 is 16 residues long. In DNA, the CDR3 is TGTGCCAGTAGTGCGGGACTAGCGGGAGGGAGCAATGAGCAGTTCTTC. Residues: CASSAGLAGGSNEQFF.

The J gene is TRBJ2-1, the V gene TRBV7-2; the match to TRBD1 covers 7 bases. The CDR3 length is 17 residues. Germline trimming cut 1 base from V and 5 bases from J; bases unmatched to any gene: 11. The germline V gene encodes CDR1 SGHTA and CDR2 FQGNSA. The CDR3 protein is CASSLVTPWDSHNEQFF. The CDR3 DNA sequence: TGTGCCAGCAGCTTAGTGACCCCCTGGGACAGCCACAATGAGCAGTTCTTC. The entire variable domain, with the rest obtained from reference TRBV7-2 and TRBJ2-1, is as follows: GAGVSQSPSNKVTEKGKDVELRCDPISGHTALYWYRQSLGQGLEFLIYFQGNSAPDKSGLPSDRFSAERTGGSVSTLTIQRTQQEDSAVYLCASSLVTPWDSHNEQFFGPGTRLTVL.

The CDR3 DNA reads as TGTGCCAGCACCCAGTCTAACTATGGCTACACCTTC. Protein product: CASTQSNYGYTF. V and J are TRBV6-1 and TRBJ1-2; D is ambiguous. This CDR3 region has 12 residues. V dropped 7 bases and J dropped 0 bases, with 6 bases sitting between them. Germline loops: CDR1 MNHNS, CDR2 SASEGT.

The rearrangement uses TRBV18 and TRBJ1-1, with 8 positions matching TRBD1. With V trimmed by 5 bases and J by 1 base, 6 bases remained unmatched. The length of the CDR3 is 15 residues. The V gene's germline CDR1 is KGHSH and CDR2 LQKENI. The CDR3 DNA reads as TGTGCCAGCTCATTAGGGACAGGCCGGAACACTGAAGCTTTCTTT. Its protein is CASSLGTGRNTEAFF.

By sample share, this clone is medium-sized. This rearrangement joins TRBV5-1 to TRBJ2-2; D might be TRBD2 (6 bases). This CDR3 region has 15 residues. Germline V gene data show CDR1 as SGHRS and CDR2 as YFSETQ. Trimming removed 0 bases from V and 3 bases from J, with 9 bases in between. The chain's CDR3 is CASSLGTIYTGELFF. CDR3 coding DNA: TGCGCCAGCAGCTTGGGGACTATTTACACCGGGGAGCTGTTTTTT.

The table lists this clone with a few counts. This chain links TRBV4-1 with TRBJ1-1, with a tentative D call TRBD1 (5 bases). V was cut by 5 bases and J by 1 base, with 11 bases left in between. This CDR3 spans 14 amino acids. Germline CDR1 and CDR2: MGHRA and YSYEKL. CDR3 DNA: TGCGCCAGCAGCTACGACACAGGGAACACTGAAGCTTTCTTT. Translated: CASSYDTGNTEAFF.

The V gene is TRBV30, the J gene TRBJ1-3; 9 bases are a match to TRBD1. This CDR3 has 16 amino acids. Germline values: CDR1 GTSNPN, CDR2 SVGIG (reference sequence). After removal of 4 bases from V and 0 bases from J, the junction contained 7 bases not matched to a gene. As DNA, the CDR3 is TGTGCCTGGAATAGGGACAGGGTACGCTCTGGAAACACCATATATTTT. Amino acids: CAWNRDRVRSGNTIYF.